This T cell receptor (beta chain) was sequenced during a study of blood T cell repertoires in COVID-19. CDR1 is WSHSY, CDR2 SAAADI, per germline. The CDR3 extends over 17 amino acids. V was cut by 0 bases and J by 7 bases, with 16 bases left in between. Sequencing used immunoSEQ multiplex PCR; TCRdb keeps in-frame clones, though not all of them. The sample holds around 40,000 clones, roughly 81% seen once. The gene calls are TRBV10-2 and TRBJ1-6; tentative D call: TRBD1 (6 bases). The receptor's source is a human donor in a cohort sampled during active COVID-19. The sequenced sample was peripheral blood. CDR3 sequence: CASSESERTGWNSPLHF. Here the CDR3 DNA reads TGCGCCAGCAGTGAGTCAGAAAGAACAGGGTGGAATTCACCCCTCCACTTT.